This T cell receptor beta chain emerged from a study of shared clonotypes between healthy human individuals. Study findings and constraints: Generation probabilities were higher for clonotypes shared across all four sorted-subset donors than for unshared ones.

This CDR3 region has 15 residues. CDR1 SGHTA and CDR2 FQGNSA come from the germline V gene. V lost 1 base and J 5 bases, leaving 13 bases between the germline ends. Details on this clone: The antigen is undetermined.

Template for every sorted-subset replicate PCR totaled roughly 210 ng DNA, around 32,000 T cell genomes. The assay was immunoSEQ multiplex PCR, and TCRdb's table has in-frame clones only and misses some. Among 600,000 to 750,000 clones, roughly 78% were seen once, and the ten largest hold 1.5% to 2%. This chain links TRBV7-2 with TRBJ2-3, with no clear D. Sequences were obtained from memory CD4+ T cells sorted from blood. This sample's subset: CD45RA-negative fraction. This sequence originates from a woman in her thirties in good health. CDR3 nucleotide sequence: TGTGCCAGCAGCTTAGTTATCGAGGCTAGAGATACGCAGTATTTT. Amino acids: CASSLVIEARDTQYF.